This TCR beta chain comes out of a study of low-dose radiotherapy and immunotherapy resistance in tumors (dated by TCRdb to between 2021 and 2024). Study-level background: In Cohort 1, each fraction delivered 0.5 Gy every 2 weeks, and the prescribed total PTV dose was 6.5 Gy. For Cohort 2, the dose was 1 Gy per fraction given every two weeks, adding up to 13 Gy in total across 26 weeks. Nivolumab was administered intravenously as a 240 mg flat dose every two weeks, and ipilimumab was administered intravenously at 1 mg/kg every six weeks. Cyclophosphamide 200 mg/m2 was administered intravenously every two weeks, one day before each radiation and immunotherapy administration. Starting on cycle 1 day 1, patients took 300 mg of aspirin by mouth once daily for four cycles. The trial did not randomize participants into treatment groups. The translational analysis covered eight patients: three from the first dose cohort and the first five from the second dose cohort.

From the cysteine up to the phenylalanine, the CDR3 has a length of 16 residues. Only the CDR3 part of the read is kept: 48 bases, read in frame from the first base. Per the germline V gene, SNHLY is the CDR1 and FYNNEI is the CDR2. The V and J ends are trimmed by 3 bases and 0 bases, leaving 9 bases between them. Note on this clonotype: Its antigen is still unknown. The sample holds no much larger clone one base away, and base qualities are not on file.

The intended sense of this specimen's time point label: before trial treatment. The donors took part in RACIN, a single-arm, phase I, dose-escalation trial that combined nivolumab, ipilimumab, aspirin, low-dose cyclophosphamide and low-dose radiotherapy. Patients were eligible if they had advanced solid tumors that were TIL-negative. The listed sequencing device is Illumina HiSeq 2500. Superscript III and a set of TRAV- and TRBV-specific primers were used to synthesize first-strand cDNA, so that both TCRalpha and TCRbeta chains were covered. TCRs were amplified for 20 PCR cycles with Phusion, using a constant-region primer paired with the adapter attached to the V primers. The isolated mRNA was amplified using the MessageAmp II aRNA Amplification Kit, with in vitro transcription performed for approximately 16 hours at 37 degrees C. The Dynabeads mRNA DIRECT Purification Kit was used to isolate mRNA for TCR sequencing. Indexed Illumina adapters were added in a second Phusion PCR of 25 to 30 cycles, and the PCR products were purified with AMPure XP beads. From the authors' description of their analysis: Using custom Perl scripts, TCR sequences that encoded the same protein were pooled, out-of-frame sequences were dropped, and the abundance of each clonotype was calculated. The analysis excluded TCR sequences that were supported by just one read. Among the metrics used to describe the repertoires were Shannon entropy, Gini index, clonality, richness, and the frequency of TCRs shared between repertoires. TCRdb passed the public sequencing reads through fastp at Q25 and MiXCR, retaining productive beta sequences. Every distinct CDR3 protein forms one entry, paired with its most common genes and DNA. The V and J calls shown here were made by TCRdb, not taken from the authors' results. Across this sample there are tens of thousands of distinct CDR3 sequences, with about a third seen only once. Clones ranked in the top ten supply over 8.5% of the sample.

The sequence is built from TRBV2 and TRBJ2-6; perhaps TRBD1 is the D gene, with 5 bases matching. Material: PBMCs, obtained before treatment. This clonotype was sampled from a female donor with ovarian cancer. The nucleotide sequence is TGTGCCAGCAGTGAGGCAGGGTCCTCTGGGGCCAACGTCCTGACTTTC. Translated, it reads CASSEAGSSGANVLTF.